Included here is one T cell receptor beta chain sequence, with context. This clonotype was counted at least ten times. This clone's antigen is unknown. No base-level quality is on record; no much larger clone is a single base apart. The sample originates from a study of human T cells and chemical hapten exposure (dated by TCRdb to the early 2020s). Concerning the study at large: For sensitization, 2% DPC in acetone was applied to a 2 cm by 2 cm area of upper inner arm skin. The patient cohort, mostly female, included alopecia areata with under or over 50% scalp involvement, alopecia totalis and alopecia universalis. Roughly 30 alopecia patients gave blood for TCR sequencing at one to four time points (pre-sensitization, 2, 6 and 24 weeks). Patient blood was sampled pre-sensitization (week 0) and at 2, 6 and about 24 weeks after DPC sensitization. Weekly therapeutic DPC doses were additionally applied to the scalp of patients throughout the approximately 25-week study period. Patch testing on the upper back used Finn chambers containing 0.01% DPC, with scoring done after 6 days according to International Contact Dermatitis Research Group standards. In alopecia patients, the study followed how the peripheral blood TCR repertoire changed in vivo over primary and secondary sensitization to diphenylcyclopropenone (DPC), a hapten. The libraries were sequenced as a pool, and the TCR yield per sample differed mostly because of small variations in library volumes within the pool.

This sample's time point label indicates: patch test 1, 2 weeks after DPC sensitization. The treatment or condition label of this sample denotes: therapeutic diphenylcyclopropenone sensitization with weekly scalp DPC. Blood at each patch-test visit was drawn before the patch test was applied. Patients were eligible if aged 18 to 70, diagnosed with alopecia and judged suitable for DPC therapy, and pregnant patients were excluded. Total RNA was extracted from unfractionated whole blood that had been collected in Tempus Blood RNA tubes. What the research found in general, with its limitations: Compared with pre-sensitization or healthy control sets, expanded TCRs formed significantly more large CDR3 similarity clusters, which is consistent with antigen-driven responses. Patch test score was positively correlated with the number of PT1 expanded TCRs, with significance at thresholds 8, 16 and 32 but not at 4. Repeated subsampling changed both the strength of the expansion versus patch-test correlation and the threshold at which that correlation became significant. All patients had alopecia, a presumed autoimmune disease, so their immune response might differ from that of healthy individuals. DPC sensitization did not change how many TCRs were above 1 in 1000 frequency, and no evidence was found of alterations in global repertoire structure.

Receptor amplification or capture employed RACE. Reads for this sample came from a NextSeq 500. Library preparation attached unique molecular identifiers to individual cDNA molecules for quantitative, reproducible TCR counting. For every blood RNA sample, sequencing covered both the TCR alpha and TCR beta chains. As for the original processing: The median number of TCRs per sample was 85,000 to 100,000, ranging from about 23,224 to 690,600. V, J and CDR3 annotation of the TCR reads was carried out using the Decombinator software suite. Every sample was subsampled to the same number of TCRs (28,000) for the PS versus PT1 abundance plots. TCRs were defined as expanded if absent before sensitization and observed at least eight times at the 2-week time point. TCRdb cleaned the public reads at Q25 with fastp, built clones with MiXCR and kept in-frame beta chains. Identical CDR3 protein sequences are pooled into one entry, listed with their most common genes and DNA. None of the V and J calls come from the authors' own analysis; TCRdb made them. Recorded for this sample are roughly 180,000 distinct CDR3 sequences; 20% to 25% of them occurred a single time. Over 6.5% of the sample lies in the top ten.

From cysteine to phenylalanine, the CDR3 is 17 amino acids long. CDR3 DNA is the only sequence kept; it has 51 bases, read in frame from the first base. The germline V gene provides CDR1 SGHAT and CDR2 FQNNGV. V is shortened by 5 bases, J by 0 bases, and the region joining them spans 17 bases. Recombination joined TRBV11-2 with TRBJ2-1; no D gene call is confident. Sequencing used whole blood, obtained in connection with sensitization to the hapten diphenylcyclopropenone (DPC). The sequence came from a woman aged 45 to 65 with alopecia areata. Some clones in this sample may be carry-over from other donors' samples. The DNA sequence is as follows: TGTGCCAGCAGCCCCACGCCCAGCGAGAGCTCCTACAATGAGCAGTTCTTC. It codes for CASSPTPSESSYNEQFF.